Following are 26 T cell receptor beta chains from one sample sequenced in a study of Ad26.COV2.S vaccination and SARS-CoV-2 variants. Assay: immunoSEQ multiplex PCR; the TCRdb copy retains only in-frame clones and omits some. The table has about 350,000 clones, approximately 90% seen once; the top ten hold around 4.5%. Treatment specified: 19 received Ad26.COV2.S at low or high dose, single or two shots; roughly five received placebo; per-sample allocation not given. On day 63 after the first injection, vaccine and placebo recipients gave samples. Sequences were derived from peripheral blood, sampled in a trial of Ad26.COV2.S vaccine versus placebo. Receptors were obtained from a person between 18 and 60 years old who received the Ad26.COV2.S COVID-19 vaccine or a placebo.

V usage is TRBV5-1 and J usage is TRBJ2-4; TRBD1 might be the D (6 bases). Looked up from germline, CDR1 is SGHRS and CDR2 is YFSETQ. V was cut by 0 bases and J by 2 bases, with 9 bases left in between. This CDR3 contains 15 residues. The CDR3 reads CASSLDRVSKNIQYF. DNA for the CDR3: TGCGCCAGCAGCTTGGACAGGGTATCCAAAAACATTCAGTACTTC.

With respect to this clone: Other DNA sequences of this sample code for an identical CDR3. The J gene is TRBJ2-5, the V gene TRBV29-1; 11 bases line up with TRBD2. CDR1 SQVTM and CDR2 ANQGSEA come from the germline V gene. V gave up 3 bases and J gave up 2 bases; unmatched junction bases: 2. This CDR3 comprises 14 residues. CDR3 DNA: TGCAGCGTTGATGGGACTAGCGGACAAGAGACCCAGTACTTC. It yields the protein CSVDGTSGQETQYF.

For the CDR3, the DNA is TGTGCCAGCATCCTGAAGGCCGGGCGCGGGGTCCAAGAGACCCAGTACTTC. It translates to CASILKAGRGVQETQYF. J is TRBJ2-5 and V is TRBV28; the D gene is possibly TRBD2 (6 bases). The germline V and J ends were trimmed by 7 bases and 1 base, with 22 bases remaining between them. This CDR3 is built from 17 residues. In germline, CDR1 is MDHEN, CDR2 SYDVKM.

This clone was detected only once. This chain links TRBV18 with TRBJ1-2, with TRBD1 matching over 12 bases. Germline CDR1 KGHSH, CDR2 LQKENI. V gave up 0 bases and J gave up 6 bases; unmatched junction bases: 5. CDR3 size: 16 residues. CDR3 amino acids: CASSPPGTGGGHGYTF. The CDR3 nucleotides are TGTGCCAGCTCACCACCGGGGACAGGGGGCGGCCATGGCTACACCTTC.

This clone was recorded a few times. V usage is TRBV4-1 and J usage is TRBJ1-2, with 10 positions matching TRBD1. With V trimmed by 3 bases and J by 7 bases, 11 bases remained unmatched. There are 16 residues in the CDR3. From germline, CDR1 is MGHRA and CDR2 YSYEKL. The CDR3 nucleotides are TGCGCCAGCAGCCAGATCCCGGGACAGGGGAGGCGTGGCTACACCTTC. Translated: CASSQIPGQGRRGYTF.

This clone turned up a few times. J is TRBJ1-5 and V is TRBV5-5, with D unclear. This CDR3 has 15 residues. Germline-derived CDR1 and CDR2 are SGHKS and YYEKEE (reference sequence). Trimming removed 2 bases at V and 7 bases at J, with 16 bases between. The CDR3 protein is CASSFGGRADQPQHF. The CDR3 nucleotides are TGTGCCAGCAGCTTCGGTGGGAGGGCCGACCAGCCCCAGCATTTT.

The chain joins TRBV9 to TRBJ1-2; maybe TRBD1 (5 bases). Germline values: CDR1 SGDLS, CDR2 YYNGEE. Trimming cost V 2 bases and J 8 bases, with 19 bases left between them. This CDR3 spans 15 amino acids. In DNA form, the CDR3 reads TGTGCCAGCAGCGTCGGAGGGGCAACGGAGAGGGGCTACACCTTC. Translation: CASSVGGATERGYTF.

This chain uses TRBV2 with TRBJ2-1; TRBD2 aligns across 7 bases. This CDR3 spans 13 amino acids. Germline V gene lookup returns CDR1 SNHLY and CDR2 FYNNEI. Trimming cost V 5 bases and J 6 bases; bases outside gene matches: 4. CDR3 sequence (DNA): TGTGCCAGCAGTACGGGAGGCTCCAATGAGCAGTTCTTC. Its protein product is CASSTGGSNEQFF.

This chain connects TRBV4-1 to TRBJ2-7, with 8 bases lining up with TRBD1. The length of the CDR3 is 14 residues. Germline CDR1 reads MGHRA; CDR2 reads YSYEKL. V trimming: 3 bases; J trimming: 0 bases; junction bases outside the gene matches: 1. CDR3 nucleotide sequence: TGCGCCAGCAGCCAGGGACAGGCCTCCTACGAGCAGTACTTC. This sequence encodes CASSQGQASYEQYF.

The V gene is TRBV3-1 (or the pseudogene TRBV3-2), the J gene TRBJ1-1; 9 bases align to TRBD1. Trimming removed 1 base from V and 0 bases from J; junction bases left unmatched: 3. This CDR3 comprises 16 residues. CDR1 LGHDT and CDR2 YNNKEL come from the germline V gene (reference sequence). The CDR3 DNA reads TGTGCCAGCAGCCAAGCCGGGACAGGGATGAACACTGAAGCTTTCTTT. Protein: CASSQAGTGMNTEAFF.

CDR3 bases: TGTGCCAGCAGTGACTCGATTAGCGGGCTCGTAACCCCAGCCAAAAACATTCAGTACTTC. Its translation is CASSDSISGLVTPAKNIQYF. The V and J genes are TRBV6-4 and TRBJ2-4, with 7 bases aligning to TRBD2. Germline trimming cut 0 bases from V and 0 bases from J; bases unmatched to any gene: 14. The germline V gene encodes CDR1 MRHNA and CDR2 SNTAGT. CDR3 length: 20 amino acids.

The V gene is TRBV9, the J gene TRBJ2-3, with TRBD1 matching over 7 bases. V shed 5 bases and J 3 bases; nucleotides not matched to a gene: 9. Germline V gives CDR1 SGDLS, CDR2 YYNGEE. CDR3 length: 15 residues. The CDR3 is CASSTQGDGTDTQYF. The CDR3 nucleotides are TGTGCCAGCAGTACGCAGGGGGATGGAACAGATACGCAGTATTTT.

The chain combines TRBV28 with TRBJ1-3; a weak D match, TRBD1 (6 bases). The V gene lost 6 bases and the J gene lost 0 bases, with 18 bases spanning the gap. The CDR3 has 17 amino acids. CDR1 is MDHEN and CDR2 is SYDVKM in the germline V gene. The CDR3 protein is CASRAAQGSRSGNTIYF. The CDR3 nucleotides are TGTGCCAGCAGGGCGGCCCAGGGGTCTCGCTCTGGAAACACCATATATTTT.

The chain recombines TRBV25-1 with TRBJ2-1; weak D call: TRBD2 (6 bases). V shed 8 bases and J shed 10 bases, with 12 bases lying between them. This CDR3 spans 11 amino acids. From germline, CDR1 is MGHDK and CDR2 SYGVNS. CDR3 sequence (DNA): TGTGCCAGCGCTAGCGCTGGAGAGCAGTTCTTC. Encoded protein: CASASAGEQFF.

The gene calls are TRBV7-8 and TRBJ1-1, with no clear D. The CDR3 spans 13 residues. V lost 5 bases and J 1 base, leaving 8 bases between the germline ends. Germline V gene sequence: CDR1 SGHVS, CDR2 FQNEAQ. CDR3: CASSIDWNTEAFF. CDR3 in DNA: TGTGCCAGCAGCATCGACTGGAACACTGAAGCTTTCTTT. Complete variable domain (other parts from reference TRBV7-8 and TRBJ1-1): GAGVSQSPRYKVAKRGQDVALRCDPISGHVSLFWYQQALGQGPEFLTYFQNEAQLDKSGLPSDRFFAERPEGSVSTLKIQRTQQEDSAVYLCASSIDWNTEAFFGQGTRLTVV.

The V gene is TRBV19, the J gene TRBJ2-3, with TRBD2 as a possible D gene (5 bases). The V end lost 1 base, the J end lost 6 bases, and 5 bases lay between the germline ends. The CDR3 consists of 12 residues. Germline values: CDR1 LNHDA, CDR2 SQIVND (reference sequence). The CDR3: CASSIGGDTQYF. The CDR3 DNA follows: TGTGCCAGTAGTATAGGCGGGGATACGCAGTATTTT.

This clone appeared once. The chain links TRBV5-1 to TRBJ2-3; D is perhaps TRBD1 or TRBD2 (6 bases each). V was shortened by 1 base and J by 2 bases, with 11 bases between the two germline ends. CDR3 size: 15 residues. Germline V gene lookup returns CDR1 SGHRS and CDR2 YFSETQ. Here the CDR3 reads CASSLSGATTDTQYF. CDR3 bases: TGCGCCAGCAGCTTGTCGGGGGCCACCACAGATACGCAGTATTTT.

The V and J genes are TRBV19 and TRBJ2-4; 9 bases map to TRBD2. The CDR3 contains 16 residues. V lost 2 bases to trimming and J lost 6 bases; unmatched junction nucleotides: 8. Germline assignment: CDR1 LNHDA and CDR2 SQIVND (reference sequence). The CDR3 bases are TGTGCCAGTAGTATACCCATCGGACTAGCGAGAAACATTCAGTACTTC. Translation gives CASSIPIGLARNIQYF.

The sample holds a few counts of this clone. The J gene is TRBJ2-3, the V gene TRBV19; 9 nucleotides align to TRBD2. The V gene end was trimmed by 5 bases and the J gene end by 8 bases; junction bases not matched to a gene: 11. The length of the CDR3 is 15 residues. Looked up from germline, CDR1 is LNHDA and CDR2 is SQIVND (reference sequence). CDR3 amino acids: CASSGVSGSSGTQYF. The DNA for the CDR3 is TGTGCCAGTAGTGGTGTTAGCGGGAGTAGCGGTACGCAGTATTTT. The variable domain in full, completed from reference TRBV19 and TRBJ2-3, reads DGGITQSPKYLFRKEGQNVTLSCEQNLNHDAMYWYRQDPGQGLRLIYYSQIVNDFQKGDIAEGYSVSREKKESFPLTVTSAQKNPTAFYLCASSGVSGSSGTQYFGPGTRLTVL.

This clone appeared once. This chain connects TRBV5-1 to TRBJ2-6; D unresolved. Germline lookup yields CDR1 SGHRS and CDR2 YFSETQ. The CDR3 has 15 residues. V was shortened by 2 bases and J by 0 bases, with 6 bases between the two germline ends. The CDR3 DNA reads TGCGCCAGCAGCTTTTTCGCCTCTGGGGCCAACGTCCTGACTTTC. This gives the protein CASSFFASGANVLTF.

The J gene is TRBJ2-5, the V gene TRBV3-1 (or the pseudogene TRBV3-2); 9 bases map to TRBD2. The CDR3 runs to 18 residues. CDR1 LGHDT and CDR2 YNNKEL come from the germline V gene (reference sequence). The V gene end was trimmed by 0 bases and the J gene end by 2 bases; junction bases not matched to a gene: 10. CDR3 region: CASSQEGGRGRGQETQYF. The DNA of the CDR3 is TGTGCCAGCAGCCAAGAGGGCGGGAGGGGACGCGGGCAAGAGACCCAGTACTTC.

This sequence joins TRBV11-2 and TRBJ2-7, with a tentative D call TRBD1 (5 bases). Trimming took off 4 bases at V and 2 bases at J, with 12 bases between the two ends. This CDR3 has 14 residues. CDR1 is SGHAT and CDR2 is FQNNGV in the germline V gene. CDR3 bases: TGTGCCAGCAGCTCGGAACAGGTAACCTACGAGCAGTACTTC. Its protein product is CASSSEQVTYEQYF.

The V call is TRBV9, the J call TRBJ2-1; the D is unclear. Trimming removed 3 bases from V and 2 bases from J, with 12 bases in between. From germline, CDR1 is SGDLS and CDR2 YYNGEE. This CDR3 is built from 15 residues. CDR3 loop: CASSARTQTYNEQFF. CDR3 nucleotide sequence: TGTGCCAGCAGCGCAAGGACGCAAACCTACAATGAGCAGTTCTTC.

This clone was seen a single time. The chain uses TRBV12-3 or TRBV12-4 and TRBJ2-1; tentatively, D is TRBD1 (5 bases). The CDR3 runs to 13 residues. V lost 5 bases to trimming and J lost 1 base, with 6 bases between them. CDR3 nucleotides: TGTGCCAGCAGTAAGGGGTCCTACAATGAGCAGTTCTTC. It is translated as CASSKGSYNEQFF.

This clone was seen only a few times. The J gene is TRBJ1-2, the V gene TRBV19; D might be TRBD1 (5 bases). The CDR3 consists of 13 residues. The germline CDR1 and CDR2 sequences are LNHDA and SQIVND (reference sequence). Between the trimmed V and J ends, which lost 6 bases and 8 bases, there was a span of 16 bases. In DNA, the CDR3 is TGTGCCAGTAGAAAGGTGGGGGACGACGGCTACACCTTC. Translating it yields CASRKVGDDGYTF.

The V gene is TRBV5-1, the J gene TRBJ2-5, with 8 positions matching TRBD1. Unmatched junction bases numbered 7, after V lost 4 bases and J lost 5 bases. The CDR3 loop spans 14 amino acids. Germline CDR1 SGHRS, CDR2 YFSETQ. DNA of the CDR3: TGCGCCAGCAGCCCCAGGGGGCGCGAGGAGACCCAGTACTTC. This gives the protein CASSPRGREETQYF.